The source of this T cell receptor (beta chain) is a study of blood T cell repertoires in COVID-19. Study summary: The samples span acute and convalescent COVID-19 from the United States, Italy and Spain.

The data were produced by immunoSEQ multiplex PCR, yet TCRdb's version contains in-frame clones alone and is incomplete. In the table there are roughly 180,000 clones, 65% to 90% of which are singletons. The sample consisted of peripheral blood. The TCR originated in a man aged 60 to 69 with acute or convalescent COVID-19.

CDR3: CASSQEEYGYTF. The CDR3 coding sequence is TGTGCCAGCAGCCAAGAGGAGTATGGCTACACCTTC. This chain joins TRBV3-1 (or the pseudogene TRBV3-2) and TRBJ1-2, with no clear D. The CDR3 spans 12 residues. Trimming cost V 0 bases and J 5 bases, with 4 bases left between them. Germline assignment: CDR1 LGHDT and CDR2 YNNKEL (reference sequence).